The 9 T cell receptor beta chains below were found in one sample sequenced in a study of T cells in tuberculosis. Sorting used thawed, overnight-rested PBMC stained with anti-CD3, a viability dye and GMM-loaded CD1B tetramer. CD1B tetramers were loaded with Rhodococcus equi-derived C32 glucose monomycolate. This table comes from immunoSEQ multiplex PCR, and its TCRdb copy is limited to in-frame clones, with some not included. The data hold 70,000 to 95,000 clones, with roughly 88% observed a single time. Sequencing used CD1b-GMM tetramer-negative cells sorted from PBMCs. These receptors were collected from an adult woman with latent tuberculosis.

The chain recombines TRBV9 with TRBJ1-4; weak D call: TRBD1 (6 bases). Between the trimmed V and J ends, which lost 2 bases and 3 bases, there was a span of 11 bases. The CDR3 spans 15 residues. CDR1 and CDR2 from the germline V gene are SGDLS and YYNGEE. The CDR3 sequence is CASSVGQSANEKLFF. The CDR3 DNA reads TGTGCCAGCAGCGTCGGACAGTCTGCTAATGAAAAACTGTTTTTT.

V and J are TRBV4-2 and TRBJ2-1; 7 bases agree with TRBD1. After removal of 4 bases from V and 6 bases from J, the junction contained 9 bases not matched to a gene. Germline V gene sequence: CDR1 LGHNA, CDR2 YNFKEQ. CDR3 length: 15 amino acids. The CDR3 spells CASSLHRGVSNEQFF. The CDR3 DNA follows: TGTGCCAGCAGCCTACACAGGGGAGTGAGCAATGAGCAGTTCTTC.

The V gene is TRBV7-9, the J gene TRBJ2-3; 10 bases fit TRBD2. With V trimmed by 11 bases and J by 5 bases, 7 bases remained unmatched. Germline V gene sequence: CDR1 SEHNR, CDR2 FQNEAQ (reference sequence). The CDR3 consists of 13 residues. CDR3 protein: CAGERGGGDTQYF. The CDR3 DNA sequence: TGTGCCGGCGAGCGGGGGGGAGGAGATACGCAGTATTTT. The complete variable domain, with remaining parts taken from reference TRBV7-9 and TRBJ2-3, reads DTGVSQNPRHKITKRGQNVTFRCDPISEHNRLYWYRQTLGQGPEFLTYFQNEAQLEKSRLLSDRFSAERPKGSFSTLEIQRTEQGDSAMYLCAGERGGGDTQYFGPGTRLTVL.

The chain employs TRBV4-1 and TRBJ2-7; 8 bases line up with TRBD1. The V gene end was trimmed by 1 base and the J gene end by 4 bases; junction bases not matched to a gene: 0. Germline V lookup: CDR1 MGHRA, CDR2 YSYEKL. This CDR3 spans 13 amino acids. The CDR3 region is CASSQGTGYEQYV. As DNA, the CDR3 is TGCGCCAGCAGCCAAGGGACAGGGTACGAGCAGTACGTC.

Points on this clone: One junction end disagrees with the germline gene, perhaps due to a read error. This sequence joins TRBV6-6 and TRBJ2-1, with D perhaps matching TRBD1 (5 bases). This CDR3 region has 12 residues. Germline V lookup: CDR1 MNHNY, CDR2 SVGAGI (reference sequence). CDR3 region: CASSYDSRRWVF. CDR3 coding DNA: TGTGCCAGCAGTTACGACAGCCGAAGATGGGTCTTC.

This chain uses TRBV27 with TRBJ1-1; D may be TRBD1 (5 bases). The ends were cut back, 0 bases at V and 10 bases at J, with 15 bases in the middle. Germline-derived CDR1 and CDR2 are MNHEY and SMNVEV (reference sequence). The CDR3 loop spans 14 amino acids. The DNA for the CDR3 is TGTGCCAGCAGTTTATCGGGCGACCTAAGGGGAGCTTTCTTT. Its protein is CASSLSGDLRGAFF.

V usage is TRBV28 and J usage is TRBJ2-1; possibly TRBD1 for D (6 bases). Trimming left V 3 bases short and J 4 bases short, with 10 bases between. The CDR3 loop spans 14 amino acids. The V gene's germline CDR1 is MDHEN and CDR2 SYDVKM. The CDR3 region is CASSLTGEYNEQFF. In DNA, the CDR3 is TGTGCCAGCAGTTTGACAGGAGAATACAATGAGCAGTTCTTC. The full variable domain, its missing parts supplied by reference TRBV28 and TRBJ2-1, is DVKVTQSSRYLVKRTGEKVFLECVQDMDHENMFWYRQDPGLGLRLIYFSYDVKMKEKGDIPEGYSVSREKKERFSLILESASTNQTSMYLCASSLTGEYNEQFFGPGTRLTVL.

This chain joins TRBV25-1 and TRBJ1-4; D gene unclear. V was clipped by 3 bases and J by 4 bases, with 3 bases between them. Germline V gene sequence: CDR1 MGHDK, CDR2 SYGVNS. The length of the CDR3 is 12 residues. CDR3 amino acids: CASSESNEKLFF. In DNA form, the CDR3 reads TGTGCCAGCAGTGAGAGTAATGAAAAACTGTTTTTT. Variable domain in full (rest from reference TRBV25-1 and TRBJ1-4): EADIYQTPRYLVIGTGKKITLECSQTMGHDKMYWYQQDPGMELHLIHYSYGVNSTEKGDLSSESTVSRIRTEHFPLTLESARPSHTSQYLCASSESNEKLFFGSGTQLSVL.

The chain joins TRBV7-3 to TRBJ2-2, with D tentatively TRBD1 (5 bases). Per germline, CDR1 SGHTA and CDR2 FQGTGA. V was shortened by 5 bases and J by 8 bases, with 18 bases between the two germline ends. There are 15 residues in the CDR3. Here the CDR3 DNA reads TGTGCCAGCAGCCCCCGTCCAGGGTTGGGGGGGGAGCTGTTTTTT. Amino acids: CASSPRPGLGGELFF.